This T cell receptor (beta chain) was found in a study of follicular helper T cells after annual influenza vaccination. This clone has only a few counts. Its antigen is as yet unknown. Documented time point: 2014-2015 season, 7 days after vaccination. Sequencing used immunoSEQ multiplex PCR; TCRdb keeps in-frame clones, though not all of them. Here the sample spans some 10,000 clones, 83% being singletons. Per the germline V gene, CDR1 is SEHNR and CDR2 is FQNEAQ (reference sequence). V lost 5 bases, J lost 7 bases, and 11 bases lay in between. The CDR3 covers 13 residues. Overall study results and limits: Just 10-20% of cells analyzed had recovered productive TCRB sequences.

The sequenced sample was CXCR5- memory CD4+ T cells sorted from blood, obtained 7 days after influenza vaccination. The sequence derives from an adult who received the influenza vaccine. The chain employs TRBV7-9 and TRBJ1-4; D is ambiguous. The CDR3 coding sequence is TGTGCCAGCAGCCTCGCAGGAGGTGAAAAACTGTTTTTT. Translated: CASSLAGGEKLFF.